The entry below gives a single T cell receptor beta chain sequence along with its context. Antigen specificity is unknown. Extracted from the samples, RNA was reverse transcribed into cDNA to serve as the sequencing template. TCRdb keeps only in-frame clones here, not all; method: immunoSEQ multiplex PCR. The sample holds more than 110,000 clones, roughly 80% seen once. Germline CDR1 is MNHEY and CDR2 is SVGAGI. The CDR3 spans 16 residues. V was clipped by 4 bases and J by 4 bases; unmatched bases: 13. Treatment here: oral pan-JAK inhibitor, 5-10 mg twice daily. Individuals with alopecia areata gave both lesional scalp punch biopsies and peripheral blood for collection. This sample is drawn from a study of CD8+ T cells in alopecia areata. Study summary: Patients in the study were on tofacitinib for 6 to 18 months, then off it for 6 months. Overall study findings and caveats: During tofacitinib treatment, many expanded lesional clones remained in scalp and blood.

V and J are TRBV6-5 and TRBJ2-7; TRBD1 matches 7 bases. The clonotype comes from a human donor with alopecia areata. This specimen was CD8+ T cells sorted from blood, taken at week 4, from a patient treated with tofacitinib. CDR3 nucleotides: TGTGCCAGCAGTTCCGAACCCTTCGGGACAGCATACGAGCAGTACTTC. Translation: CASSSEPFGTAYEQYF.